The 14 T cell receptor beta chains below were found in one sample sequenced in a study of Ad26.COV2.S vaccination and SARS-CoV-2 variants. Treatment given: around 19 received Ad26.COV2.S at low or high dose, single or two shots; about 5 received placebo; per-sample allocation not given. Sampling happened 63 days after the first vaccine or placebo injection. Libraries were prepared by immunoSEQ multiplex PCR; TCRdb keeps only in-frame clonotypes and omits some of them. The sample carries 350,000 to 450,000 clones, about 88% recorded once. The sample here was peripheral blood, taken in a trial of Ad26.COV2.S vaccine versus placebo. The receptors derive from a person aged 18 to 65 who received the Ad26.COV2.S COVID-19 vaccine or a placebo.

The chain uses TRBV6-5 and TRBJ1-6, with 7 bases aligning to TRBD1. This CDR3 spans 15 amino acids. CDR1 and CDR2 from the germline V gene are MNHEY and SVGAGI. Trimming at V came to 7 bases and at J to 6 bases, leaving 9 bases not matched to a gene. CDR3 residues: CASTGTVLVNSPLHF. CDR3 DNA sequence: TGTGCCAGCACCGGGACAGTGCTCGTTAATTCACCCCTCCACTTT.

V is TRBV6-5 and J is TRBJ1-1, with 8 nucleotides matching TRBD1. The CDR3 loop spans 14 amino acids. The V gene's germline CDR1 is MNHEY and CDR2 SVGAGI. Trimming took 8 bases from V and 4 from J; bases not matched to a gene: 9. In nucleotides, the CDR3 is TGTGCCAGCTGTTCAGGGGGCGCGTGCACTGAAGCTTTCTTT. Translated, it gives CASCSGGACTEAFF.

This clone was detected once. The chain couples TRBV18 to TRBJ1-5; 8 bases line up with TRBD1. The V gene's germline CDR1 is KGHSH and CDR2 LQKENI. Trimming at V came to 3 bases and at J to 9 bases, leaving 7 bases not matched to a gene. CDR3 length: 14 residues. The CDR3 DNA reads as TGTGCCAGCTCACCCGGACAGGGCAAATGGCCCCAGCATTTT. Protein sequence: CASSPGQGKWPQHF.

The J gene is TRBJ2-6, the V gene TRBV5-1; D gene unclear. The CDR3 consists of 15 residues. The V gene's germline CDR1 is SGHRS and CDR2 YFSETQ. With 0 bases removed from V and 3 bases from J, the gap between germline ends came to 7 bases. CDR3: CASSLVAIGANVLTF. CDR3 DNA: TGCGCCAGCAGCTTGGTGGCCATTGGGGCCAACGTCCTGACTTTC.

V usage is TRBV19 and J usage is TRBJ2-5, with a weak D call TRBD2 (6 bases). Deletions cut 5 bases from V and 0 bases from J, with 13 bases between. CDR1 and CDR2 (germline): LNHDA, SQIVND (reference sequence). The CDR3 covers 15 residues. The CDR3 protein is CASSARDWYQETQYF. The CDR3 bases are TGTGCCAGTAGTGCCCGGGACTGGTACCAAGAGACCCAGTACTTC.

This chain connects TRBV28 to TRBJ2-7, with unresolved D. The CDR3 covers 14 residues. Germline CDR1 reads MDHEN; CDR2 reads SYDVKM. Trimming left V 4 bases short and J 2 bases short, with 12 bases between. CDR3 sequence reads: CASSSPHGTYEQYF. The CDR3 bases are TGTGCCAGCAGTTCCCCTCACGGAACCTACGAGCAGTACTTC.

This clone appeared a single time. This chain connects TRBV19 to TRBJ1-4; D remains unclear. In germline, CDR1 is LNHDA, CDR2 SQIVND (reference sequence). The CDR3 loop spans 17 amino acids. V lost 6 bases and J lost 0, with 17 bases in between. The CDR3 DNA is TGTGCCAGTAGAATTTTTGGCAGTACCGCAACTAATGAAAAACTGTTTTTT. Protein product: CASRIFGSTATNEKLFF.

In its sample, this clone was seen a few times. The chain is built from TRBV6-6 and TRBJ2-2; D uncertain. Germline CDR1 is MNHNY and CDR2 is SVGAGI (reference sequence). This CDR3 spans 16 amino acids. V was cut by 6 bases and J by 0 bases, with 14 bases left in between. For the CDR3, the DNA is TGTGCCAGCAGACAAAATCCGACTGCGAACACCGGGGAGCTGTTTTTT. As protein: CASRQNPTANTGELFF.

V gene TRBV4-2 combines with J gene TRBJ2-1, with 8 nucleotides matching TRBD2. This CDR3 is built from 17 residues. V shed 0 bases, J shed 2 bases, and the junction held 6 bases outside the gene matches. CDR1 is LGHNA, CDR2 YNFKEQ, per germline. The CDR3: CASSQELAGPAYNEQFF. The CDR3 DNA reads TGTGCCAGCAGCCAAGAATTAGCGGGACCAGCCTACAATGAGCAGTTCTTC.

The chain employs TRBV6-5 and TRBJ2-2; weak D call: TRBD1 (5 bases). Germline values: CDR1 MNHEY, CDR2 SVGAGI. The CDR3 totals 12 residues. Trimming shortened V by 5 bases and J by 8 bases, and 9 bases separated the two germline ends. CDR3: CASSIRGGELFF. The DNA of the CDR3 is TGTGCCAGCAGTATTAGGGGTGGGGAGCTGTTTTTT.

The chain links TRBV6-1 to TRBJ1-6; D unclear. CDR3 length: 11 residues. Trimming took off 2 bases at V and 12 bases at J, with 5 bases between the two ends. The germline CDR1 and CDR2 sequences are MNHNS and SASEGT. The CDR3 is CASSEPGPLHF. The CDR3 bases are TGTGCCAGCAGTGAACCGGGACCCCTCCACTTT.

As to this clone: Other nucleotide sequences from this sample produce the same CDR3. This rearrangement joins TRBV2 to TRBJ2-3; TRBD1 agrees at 7 bases. Germline trimming cut 6 bases from V and 2 bases from J; bases unmatched to any gene: 5. Germline CDR1 and CDR2: SNHLY and FYNNEI. This CDR3 is built from 14 residues. The CDR3 sequence: CASRGDSSTDTQYF. CDR3 coding DNA: TGTGCCAGCAGAGGGGACAGCTCCACAGATACGCAGTATTTT.

This clone came up once. The V call is TRBV28, the J call TRBJ1-5; tentative D call: TRBD1 (6 bases). Trimming took off 2 bases at V and 7 bases at J, with 15 bases between the two ends. CDR3 length: 15 amino acids. Germline V gene data show CDR1 as MDHEN and CDR2 as SYDVKM. Written as DNA, the CDR3 is TGTGCCAGCAGTTTAGCGGGGGCTCTTAGGCAGCCCCAGCATTTT. Its translation: CASSLAGALRQPQHF.

This clone occurred once. The chain has TRBV28 and TRBJ2-7; possibly TRBD2 for D (7 bases). Germline V gene data show CDR1 as MDHEN and CDR2 as SYDVKM. CDR3 length equals 16 residues. V shed 2 bases and J shed 3 bases, with 17 bases lying between them. The CDR3 DNA sequence: TGTGCCAGCAGTTTACTCGGGGCGGGGGCCGTCTACGAGCAGTACTTC. It yields the protein CASSLLGAGAVYEQYF.